This is a list of T cell receptor beta chains from one sample in a study of identical twins. MiXCR, applied by TCRdb to the 5' RACE reads, yields one record per CDR3 protein. This repertoire shows 570,000 or so distinct CDR3 sequences, 9.6% found once; its top ten account for around 3.2%. This same sample was also taken into another study, of yellow fever vaccine responses in identical twins.

The sample taken for sequencing was PBMCs. The receptors were sampled from a woman under 30 in good health. Each CDR3 is given with its conserved first and last residue. The D gene is left open where the match is weak. The size entry is marked missing in some rows and otherwise reads once, few, many or a size class.

d_gene	j_gene	abundance	v_gene	CDR3nt	CDR3aa
.	TRBJ1-5	few	TRBV20-1	TGCAGTGCTAGTTCAGGGATCAATAGCAATCAGCCCCAGCATTTT	CSASSGINSNQPQHF
.	TRBJ2-3	few	TRBV7-2	TGTGCCAGCAGCTTGAAGTCCGGCTACACAGATACGCAGTATTTT	CASSLKSGYTDTQYF
TRBD2	TRBJ2-2	few	TRBV5-1	TGCGCCAGCAGCCCGGTGGGACTAGCAGGCACCGGGGAGCTGTTTTTT	CASSPVGLAGTGELFF
TRBD1	TRBJ2-7	.	TRBV20-1	TGCAGTGCAAGGAAGTACAGGGGCCTGGAGCAGTACTTC	CSARKYRGLEQYF
TRBD2	TRBJ2-7	many	TRBV25-1	TGTGCCAGCAGTAACCGGGGGGGATTCTCCTACGAGCAGTACTTC	CASSNRGGFSYEQYF
.	TRBJ1-6	few	TRBV14	TGTGCCAGCAGCCAAGATTCCACGGACGGAATCTATAATTCACCCCTCCACTTT	CASSQDSTDGIYNSPLHF
.	TRBJ2-7	many	TRBV28	TGTGCCAGCAGTTTACCAGGGAATGGGTACGAGCAGTACTTC	CASSLPGNGYEQYF
TRBD1	TRBJ2-5	few	TRBV20-1	TGCAGTGCTAGAGATCTGAACAGGGGGCGAGGAGAGACCCAGTACTTC	CSARDLNRGRGETQYF
.	TRBJ2-4	.	TRBV19	TGTGCCAGTAACGACAGGTCCAGAAACATTCAGTACTTC	CASNDRSRNIQYF
TRBD1	TRBJ1-1	few	TRBV27	TGTGCCAGCAGGGGACAGGGAAGACTGAACACTGAAGCTTTCTTT	CASRGQGRLNTEAFF
.	TRBJ2-1	many	TRBV24-1	TGTGCCACCAGTGGGATAAATGAGCAGTTCTTC	CATSGINEQFF
.	TRBJ2-2	few	TRBV2	TGTGCCAGCAATGAAGGTTTTCCCGGGGAGCTGTTTTTT	CASNEGFPGELFF
.	TRBJ2-5	few	TRBV29-1	TGCAGCGTTGCATCAGGGGAGACCCAGTACTTC	CSVASGETQYF
TRBD1	TRBJ2-7	few	TRBV29-1	TGCAGCGTTCCGGGACAGGGTGACTACGAGCAGTACTTC	CSVPGQGDYEQYF
TRBD2	TRBJ2-1	few	TRBV12-3/TRBV12-4	TGTGCCAGCAGTTTAGGACTAGCGGGAGGTAGGGTGGATGAGCAGTTCTTC	CASSLGLAGGRVDEQFF
.	TRBJ2-1	many	TRBV7-2	TGTGCCAGCAGCTTATGGGGGGAACCGTCTTACAATGAGCAGTTCTTC	CASSLWGEPSYNEQFF
TRBD2	TRBJ2-3	many	TRBV20-1	TGCAGTGGCGGGGGGGGCATAGATACGCAGTATTTT	CSGGGGIDTQYF
.	TRBJ2-7	many	TRBV5-1	TGCGCCAGCAGCTTGATGGGGTTCGAGCAGTACTTC	CASSLMGFEQYF
.	TRBJ2-1	few	TRBV4-2	TGTGCCAGCAGCCAAGATCTGGGCCTAGCAGGCGGGGAGCAGTTCTTC	CASSQDLGLAGGEQFF
.	TRBJ1-1	many	TRBV7-9	TGTGCCAGCACCCCCCCGGGGACGACTGAAGCTTTCTTT	CASTPPGTTEAFF
.	TRBJ2-5	.	TRBV20-1	TGCAGTGCTAGAGATGCGCGACTAGGGCGAGAGACCCAGTACTTC	CSARDARLGRETQYF
.	TRBJ1-3	.	TRBV20-1	TGCAGTGCTAGAGATCAAAGAAGAGGCGTCGACACCATATATTTT	CSARDQRRGVDTIYF
.	TRBJ2-3	.	TRBV7-6	TGTGCCAGCAGCTTAGAACCGGGTGATACGCAGTATTTT	CASSLEPGDTQYF
TRBD2	TRBJ2-5	few	TRBV12-3/TRBV12-4	TGTGCCAGCAGTTTAGTTAAGAATAGCGGGGGCCCTCGGTACTTC	CASSLVKNSGGPRYF
TRBD2	TRBJ2-3	.	TRBV30	TGTGCCTGGAGTGTGAGCGGGGGAACCACAGATACGCAGTATTTT	CAWSVSGGTTDTQYF
TRBD2	TRBJ2-5	many	TRBV20-1	TGCAGTTCTTTTAGCGGGGGATCTGTTGGGGAGACCCAGTACTTC	CSSFSGGSVGETQYF
TRBD1	TRBJ2-3	few	TRBV20-1	TGCAGTGCTAGGAAGGGGGCCTTAGATACGCAGTATTTT	CSARKGALDTQYF
.	TRBJ2-7	.	TRBV4-1	TGCGCCAGCAGCCAAGAGGAGGGGCGCGGGGCCTACGAGCAGTACTTC	CASSQEEGRGAYEQYF
.	TRBJ1-5	many	TRBV15	TGTGCCACCAGCAGAGTCGGCAATCAGCCCCAGCATTTT	CATSRVGNQPQHF
.	TRBJ2-5	many	TRBV12-3/TRBV12-4	TGTGCCAGCAGTTTGATGGAGGGAGAGACCCAGTACTTC	CASSLMEGETQYF
.	TRBJ1-2	few	TRBV29-1	TGCAGCGTTGAAGATCGATCAGGGAACTACTATGGCTACACCTTC	CSVEDRSGNYYGYTF
TRBD2	TRBJ2-1	.	TRBV7-2	TGTGCCAGCAGCCGGGTAGCGGGACTCAATGAGCAGTTCTTC	CASSRVAGLNEQFF
TRBD1	TRBJ2-5	.	TRBV20-1	TGCAGCGTCGGGACAGGAAACCAAGAGACCCAGTACTTC	CSVGTGNQETQYF
TRBD1	TRBJ2-7	few	TRBV30	TGTGCCTGGAGGACAGGGGTAGAGCAGTACTTC	CAWRTGVEQYF
.	TRBJ1-1	.	TRBV7-9	TGTGCCAGCAGCACAGGCACGGCTGAAGCTTTCTTT	CASSTGTAEAFF
TRBD2	TRBJ2-7	.	TRBV3-1	TGTGCCAGCAGCCCGGGCGGGACCAGCGGGGGCTACGAGCAGTACTTC	CASSPGGTSGGYEQYF
TRBD1	TRBJ1-1	many	TRBV12-3/TRBV12-4	TGTGCCAGCAGCCCCAGGGGGACGGAGAACACTGAAGCTTTCTTT	CASSPRGTENTEAFF
TRBD2	TRBJ2-1	few	TRBV2	TGTGCCAGCAGTTCACAGGGACTAGCGGGAGGGGGCTCCTACAATGAGCAGTTCTTC	CASSSQGLAGGGSYNEQFF
.	TRBJ2-3	.	TRBV7-8	TGTGCCAGCAGCAGCACTCAAGGGGCAGATACGCAGTATTTT	CASSSTQGADTQYF
.	TRBJ2-1	.	TRBV12-5	TGTGCTAGTGGTATCTCCGTTGGGGCCACCTTGGAGAATGAGCAGTTCTTC	CASGISVGATLENEQFF
.	TRBJ1-1	.	TRBV28	TGTGCCAGCAGTCGGATGGGGGGGCGAATCACTGAAGCTTTCTTT	CASSRMGGRITEAFF
TRBD1	TRBJ2-7	few	TRBV12-3/TRBV12-4	TGTGCCAGCAGCACCAGACAGGGGTTCGAGCAGTACTTC	CASSTRQGFEQYF
.	TRBJ2-1	.	TRBV6-2/TRBV6-3	TGTGCCAGCAGAGATCAGTACAATGAGCAGTTCTTC	CASRDQYNEQFF
.	TRBJ2-2	.	TRBV5-1	TGCGCCAGCAGCTTGGCAATAGGGGGGCTTGACACCGGGGAGCTGTTTTTT	CASSLAIGGLDTGELFF
.	TRBJ2-3	.	TRBV24-1	TGTGCCACCAGTGATGGGAGACAGGGAGTGCGGGAACGAAGCACAGATACGCAGTATTTT	CATSDGRQGVRERSTDTQYF
.	TRBJ2-1	many	TRBV7-9	TGTGCCAGCAGCTTAGGGGCGGGAAGACCCTACAATGAGCAGTTCTTC	CASSLGAGRPYNEQFF
.	TRBJ2-7	.	TRBV23-1	TGCGCCAGCAGTCAAGGGCCACTCATCTACGAGCAGTACTTC	CASSQGPLIYEQYF